The rows below give T cell receptor beta chains drawn from one sample of a study of T cell responses to AZD1222 COVID-19 vaccine. TCRdb's table, derived via immunoSEQ multiplex PCR, lists solely in-frame clones and lacks some. This table has around 130,000 clones, around 84% appearing once. The sample consisted of peripheral blood, taken on day 0 of AZD1222 vaccination. Receptors originate from an adult in good health. The CDR3 runs from the conserved cysteine through the conserved F or W. A D gene is named only where the DNA matches it firmly. The size entry is marked missing in some rows and otherwise reads once, few, many or a size class.

j_gene	d_gene	v_gene	abundance	CDR3nt	CDR3aa
TRBJ1-2	TRBD1	TRBV9	once	TGTGCCAGCAGCCTCCGAGGACAGGGGAACTATGGCTACACCTTC	CASSLRGQGNYGYTF
TRBJ1-1	TRBD1	TRBV5-1	-	TGCGCCAGCAGCCAAGGACAGGGGGCAGCTGAAGCTTTCTTT	CASSQGQGAAEAFF
TRBJ2-2	TRBD1	TRBV28	-	TGTGCCAGCAGTTCCGGACAGGGGGCGAGGACCGGGGAGCTGTTTTTT	CASSSGQGARTGELFF
TRBJ1-1	TRBD1	TRBV7-2	-	TGTGCCAGCAGCAGACAGGGCTCGGAAGCTTTCTTT	CASSRQGSEAFF
TRBJ1-3	-	TRBV18	-	TGTGCCAGCTCACCAAGGGACGGAACCTCTGGAAACACCATATATTTT	CASSPRDGTSGNTIYF
TRBJ1-6	TRBD1	TRBV7-3	-	TGTGCCAGCAGCTTGTGGGCAGGGGGTGGTTCACCCCTCCACTTT	CASSLWAGGGSPLHF
TRBJ1-6	TRBD1	TRBV18	-	TGTGCCAGCTCAGGGGACAGGGTAAATTCACCCCTCCACTTT	CASSGDRVNSPLHF
TRBJ2-3	TRBD2	TRBV14	-	TGTGCCAGCAGCCGAGGACTAGCGGGTCTCACAGATACGCAGTATTTT	CASSRGLAGLTDTQYF
TRBJ2-7	-	TRBV7-2	-	TGTGCCAGCAGCTTAGTCGGCGGGGTAACCTACGAGCAGTACTTC	CASSLVGGVTYEQYF
TRBJ1-1	-	TRBV11-2	-	TGTGCCAGCAGCTTTAATGGGAACACTGAAGCTTTCTTT	CASSFNGNTEAFF
TRBJ2-1	TRBD2	TRBV7-2	-	TGTGCCAGCAGCTTAGGTAGCGGGGTCTACAATGAGCAGTTCTTC	CASSLGSGVYNEQFF
TRBJ1-1	-	TRBV6-6	-	TGTGCCAGCAGTTACTCGGAAGGAGTAACTGAAGCTTTCTTT	CASSYSEGVTEAFF
TRBJ2-7	TRBD2	TRBV5-5	-	TGTGCCAGCACCCTCGCGGGGGCCTACGAGCAGTACTTC	CASTLAGAYEQYF
TRBJ1-1	-	TRBV28	-	TGTGCCAGCAGTTCCCGGGACACTGAAGCTTTCTTT	CASSSRDTEAFF
TRBJ2-5	TRBD2	TRBV27	-	TGTGCCAGCACTCTGGGCCTAGCGGGAGGTGGTGAGACCCAGTACTTC	CASTLGLAGGGETQYF